A single sample gave rise to the 25 T cell receptor beta chains below, sequenced in a study of cytomegalovirus exposure and HLA in healthy donors. The PCR was carried out with 60 Vbeta primers and 13 Jbeta primers. Sequenced by immunoSEQ multiplex PCR; TCRdb stores in-frame clones only, minus some. Altogether roughly 95,000 clones are present, about three quarters being singletons, with the ten largest covering under 7%. The sequenced sample consisted of PBMCs. The receptors here all came from a man younger than 45 in good health and CMV-seropositive.

This clone was seen once. The J gene is TRBJ2-5, the V gene TRBV5-6, with D unclear. The V end lost 2 bases, the J end lost 5 bases, and 7 bases lay between the germline ends. CDR1 is SGHDT and CDR2 is YYEEEE in the germline V gene. The CDR3 is 12 residues long. The CDR3 region has the DNA TGTGCCAGCAGCTTTGGGCTTGAGACCCAGTACTTC. Translated: CASSFGLETQYF.

The V gene is TRBV11-2, the J gene TRBJ1-1; possible D gene TRBD1, 5 bases. The V gene's germline CDR1 is SGHAT and CDR2 FQNNGV. With 1 base removed from V and 5 bases from J, the gap between germline ends came to 11 bases. This CDR3 spans 14 amino acids. CDR3 DNA sequence: TGTGCCAGCAGCTTAGCCAGGGATCGAACTGAAGCTTTCTTT. Translation: CASSLARDRTEAFF. The full variable domain, completed using reference TRBV11-2 and TRBJ1-1, is EAGVAQSPRYKIIEKRQSVAFWCNPISGHATLYWYQQILGQGPKLLIQFQNNGVVDDSQLPKDRFSAERLKGVDSTLKIQPAKLEDSAVYLCASSLARDRTEAFFGQGTRLTVV.

The chain uses TRBV5-1 and TRBJ2-5, with 7 bases matching TRBD2. Germline V gene lookup returns CDR1 SGHRS and CDR2 YFSETQ. CDR3 length: 14 amino acids. V shed 3 bases, J shed 4 bases, and the junction held 6 bases outside the gene matches. CDR3 amino acids: CASSSSGTGETQYF. CDR3 DNA sequence: TGCGCCAGCAGCTCGAGCGGGACGGGAGAGACCCAGTACTTC.

This chain links TRBV7-8 with TRBJ2-7, with a tentative D call TRBD2 (6 bases). The V and J ends lost 2 bases and 9 bases respectively, with 14 bases between them. CDR1 is SGHVS and CDR2 is FQNEAQ in the germline V gene. The CDR3 consists of 13 residues. The CDR3 here is CASSLSLAVAQYF. The CDR3 nucleotides read TGTGCCAGCAGCTTATCACTAGCTGTCGCGCAGTACTTC.

V is TRBV27 and J is TRBJ1-2; tentative D call: TRBD1 (6 bases). This CDR3 is built from 13 residues. V dropped 6 bases and J dropped 1 base, with 9 bases sitting between them. Germline CDR1 reads MNHEY; CDR2 reads SMNVEV (reference sequence). In nucleotides, the CDR3 is TGTGCCAGCAGAAGGACAGATAACTATGGCTACACCTTC. This sequence encodes CASRRTDNYGYTF.

The V call is TRBV5-6, the J call TRBJ2-5; D might be TRBD2 (6 bases). The V end lost 2 bases, the J end lost 9 bases, and 14 bases lay between the germline ends. Germline V gene lookup returns CDR1 SGHDT and CDR2 YYEEEE. This CDR3 region has 13 residues. CDR3 nucleotides: TGTGCCAGCAGCTTCGGGGGACCGGGGGCCCAGTACTTC. It encodes CASSFGGPGAQYF.

The V gene is TRBV9, the J gene TRBJ2-3, with 8 bases fitting TRBD2. The CDR3 extends over 15 amino acids. Trimming removed 4 bases from V and 2 bases from J; junction bases left unmatched: 6. In germline, CDR1 is SGDLS, CDR2 YYNGEE. CDR3 DNA: TGTGCCAGCAGCTTCGGGGGGGGCGACACAGATACGCAGTATTTT. Its protein is CASSFGGGDTDTQYF.

This chain connects TRBV7-9 to TRBJ2-7; D may match TRBD1 or TRBD2 (5 bases each). CDR3 size: 12 residues. Per germline, CDR1 SEHNR and CDR2 FQNEAQ (reference sequence). V dropped 5 bases and J dropped 7 bases, with 12 bases sitting between them. The CDR3 sequence: CASSPDEGEQYV. Here the CDR3 DNA reads TGTGCCAGCAGCCCAGACGAGGGGGAGCAGTACGTC.

The genes are TRBV5-1 and TRBJ2-7; 7 nucleotides match TRBD2. Germline V lookup: CDR1 SGHRS, CDR2 YFSETQ. The ends lost 4 bases at V and 2 bases at J; junction bases unmatched: 9. The CDR3 consists of 15 residues. The CDR3 DNA sequence: TGCGCCAGCAGCCCCGTCACTGGGGGGGCCTACGAGCAGTACTTC. Its translation is CASSPVTGGAYEQYF.

The rearrangement uses TRBV13 and TRBJ2-2; TRBD2 aligns across 14 bases. Trimming cost V 5 bases and J 5 bases; bases outside gene matches: 4. There are 16 residues in the CDR3. Per the germline V gene, CDR1 is PRHDT and CDR2 is FYEKMQ (reference sequence). CDR3 sequence reads: CASSPGLAGETGELFF. Here the CDR3 DNA reads TGTGCCAGCAGCCCGGGACTAGCGGGAGAAACCGGGGAGCTGTTTTTT.

The rearrangement links TRBV19 to TRBJ1-1, with D possibly being TRBD1 (5 bases). Germline V gene data show CDR1 as LNHDA and CDR2 as SQIVND (reference sequence). This CDR3 spans 13 amino acids. Trimming took off 4 bases at V and 3 bases at J, with 9 bases between the two ends. The CDR3 coding sequence is TGTGCCAGTAGTAACCAGGGCGACACTGAAGCTTTCTTT. Protein product: CASSNQGDTEAFF. Full variable domain (missing parts from reference TRBV19 and TRBJ1-1): DGGITQSPKYLFRKEGQNVTLSCEQNLNHDAMYWYRQDPGQGLRLIYYSQIVNDFQKGDIAEGYSVSREKKESFPLTVTSAQKNPTAFYLCASSNQGDTEAFFGQGTRLTVV.

The J gene is TRBJ1-4, the V gene TRBV27; 7 bases agree with TRBD1. The junction had 14 bases not matched to a gene; V was cut back by 5 bases and J by 8 bases. The CDR3 runs to 16 residues. Per germline, CDR1 MNHEY and CDR2 SMNVEV (reference sequence). This CDR3 is CASSPFRTGEREKLFF. Here the CDR3 DNA reads TGTGCCAGCAGTCCATTTCGGACAGGAGAACGGGAAAAACTGTTTTTT.

The chain combines TRBV11-2 with TRBJ2-7; perhaps TRBD2 as D (6 bases). Germline assignment: CDR1 SGHAT and CDR2 FQNNGV. Between the trimmed V and J ends, which lost 5 bases and 5 bases, there was a span of 19 bases. CDR3 size: 15 residues. As DNA, the CDR3 is TGTGCCAGCAGCGGGATGGGGAGGAGATTGGACGAGCAGTACTTC. This codes for CASSGMGRRLDEQYF.

The chain employs TRBV6-4 and TRBJ2-3; tentatively, D is TRBD1 (5 bases). Trimming left V 3 bases short and J 3 bases short, with 13 bases between. The V gene's germline CDR1 is MRHNA and CDR2 SNTAGT. CDR3 length: 15 residues. This CDR3 is CASSELARDTDTQYF. Here the CDR3 DNA reads TGTGCCAGCAGTGAATTGGCCAGGGATACAGATACGCAGTATTTT.

J is TRBJ2-7 and V is TRBV30, with D possibly being TRBD1 (6 bases). The CDR3 is made up of 14 amino acids. CDR1 GTSNPN and CDR2 SVGIG come from the germline V gene (reference sequence). V lost 0 bases to trimming and J lost 1 base, with 10 bases between them. The DNA for the CDR3 is TGTGCCTGGAGTGTCACAGGGTGGTCCTACGAGCAGTACTTC. Protein: CAWSVTGWSYEQYF.

The genes are TRBV6-5 and TRBJ1-2; D may be TRBD1 (5 bases). CDR3 size: 16 residues. V lost 2 bases, J lost 8 bases, and 21 bases lay in between. The germline V gene has CDR1 MNHEY and CDR2 SVGAGI. The CDR3 here is CASSYGHSDPVGGYTF. The CDR3 DNA reads as TGTGCCAGCAGTTACGGACATTCTGACCCGGTGGGCGGCTACACCTTC.

The chain has TRBV28 and TRBJ2-2, with D possibly matching TRBD1 (6 bases). The CDR3 contains 16 residues. Germline CDR1 and CDR2: MDHEN and SYDVKM. Trimming cost V 2 bases and J 4 bases, with 14 bases left between them. As DNA, the CDR3 is TGTGCCAGCAGTTTAGTAATTGGACAGACCACCGGGGAGCTGTTTTTT. Residues: CASSLVIGQTTGELFF.

V is TRBV6-1 and J is TRBJ2-3; no firm D call. V was shortened by 7 bases and J by 6 bases, with 17 bases between the two germline ends. The CDR3 loop spans 14 amino acids. Per the germline V gene, CDR1 is MNHNS and CDR2 is SASEGT. CDR3 nucleotide sequence: TGTGCCAGCAATAAAGAAGCTCGAGTGGATACGCAGTATTTT. Protein: CASNKEARVDTQYF.

This chain connects TRBV7-9 to TRBJ1-2, with 7 bases that match TRBD1. Germline CDR1 SEHNR, CDR2 FQNEAQ (reference sequence). V lost 1 base, J lost 1 base, and 9 bases stayed unmatched. The CDR3 covers 17 residues. The CDR3 loop reads CASSLDGTANFNYGYTF. For the CDR3, the DNA is TGTGCCAGCAGCTTAGATGGGACAGCCAACTTTAACTATGGCTACACCTTC.

V gene TRBV9 combines with J gene TRBJ2-1; no definite D call. V lost 4 bases to trimming and J lost 0 bases, with 11 bases between them. There are 15 residues in the CDR3. Germline values: CDR1 SGDLS, CDR2 YYNGEE. CDR3 region: CASSQHSSSYNEQFF. Written as DNA, the CDR3 is TGTGCCAGCAGCCAACACAGCAGCTCCTACAATGAGCAGTTCTTC.

This sequence joins TRBV7-3 and TRBJ2-1; possible D gene TRBD2, 5 bases. V lost 5 bases, J lost 0 bases, and 11 bases lay in between. CDR3 length equals 15 residues. The germline CDR1 and CDR2 sequences are SGHTA and FQGTGA. CDR3 sequence: CASSPSGDSYNEQFF. CDR3 in DNA: TGTGCCAGCAGCCCGAGCGGAGACTCCTACAATGAGCAGTTCTTC.

The gene calls are TRBV7-9 and TRBJ1-1, with a weak D call TRBD1 (6 bases). Germline V CDR1 and CDR2: SEHNR, FQNEAQ (reference sequence). V lost 6 bases to trimming and J lost 1 base, with 12 bases between them. The CDR3 is 14 amino acids. The CDR3 is CASRLIGGNTEAFF. The CDR3 region has the DNA TGTGCCAGCAGGTTAATAGGGGGGAACACTGAAGCTTTCTTT.

This clone was observed a handful of times. The chain couples TRBV2 to TRBJ1-2; weak D call: TRBD1 (5 bases). V was pared by 5 bases and J by 4 bases, with 14 bases between. The CDR3 loop spans 14 amino acids. Germline V gives CDR1 SNHLY, CDR2 FYNNEI. CDR3 residues: CASSPRAFGYGYTF. The CDR3 nucleotides are TGTGCCAGCAGTCCCAGGGCTTTCGGCTATGGCTACACCTTC.

The chain recombines TRBV4-3 with TRBJ1-2; D call uncertain. V was pared by 0 bases and J by 8 bases, with 10 bases between. Germline CDR1 reads LGHNA; CDR2 reads YSLEER. The CDR3 totals 13 residues. CDR3 nucleotides: TGCGCCAGCAGCCAAGAACTAGCCGGAGGCTACACCTTC. This sequence encodes CASSQELAGGYTF.

As regards this clone: This specimen includes other DNA sequences encoding the same CDR3. The V and J genes are TRBV28 and TRBJ1-5; TRBD1 aligns across 7 bases. With V trimmed by 5 bases and J by 4 bases, 8 bases remained unmatched. The germline V gene has CDR1 MDHEN and CDR2 SYDVKM. This CDR3 is built from 15 residues. The CDR3 DNA reads TGTGCCAGCAGTCCCGGGGGCAGGGGGAATCAGCCCCAGCATTTT. Translated: CASSPGGRGNQPQHF. Variable domain in full (rest from reference TRBV28 and TRBJ1-5): DVKVTQSSRYLVKRTGEKVFLECVQDMDHENMFWYRQDPGLGLRLIYFSYDVKMKEKGDIPEGYSVSREKKERFSLILESASTNQTSMYLCASSPGGRGNQPQHFGDGTRLSIL.